This T cell receptor beta chain was documented in a study of a mutant IDH1 vaccine in newly diagnosed glioma (TCRdb year 2021). In terms of the full investigation: Vaccination started 4-6 weeks after radiotherapy alone, or was given together with temozolomide cycles in the groups whose treatment included chemotherapy. Of the roughly 30 treated patients, around 60% were male and roughly 38% were female, and a mean age of around 40 years was recorded. Prior to enrollment, patients had been given standard therapy consisting of radiotherapy alone, temozolomide alone, or radiochemotherapy with temozolomide, with the combination given to most patients. The week-35 safety follow-up took place at visit V12, and the week-47 end of study took place at visit V13. Six visits were used for peripheral blood collection: V03 (baseline), V05, V07, V10, V12 and V13. Longitudinal TCRB deep sequencing was done for fewer than 30 treated patients, wherever samples were available for exploratory analyses.

The method behind the library was the immunoSEQ multiplex PCR assay. Following the manufacturer's protocol, the hsTCRB Kit was used to amplify rearranged TCR beta chain sequences. An Illumina MiSeq was used to sequence the TCRB libraries. Turning to the authors' computational methods: The kit vendor's proprietary platform handled demultiplexing, trimming and gene mapping. TCRdb took over this immuneACCESS table, retaining in-frame rearrangements with V and J assigned. Such tables are incomplete; in checked studies, under half of the missing clones stem from an unresolved V gene, and the remainder is unexplained. The D gene and trimming were derived from the DNA, and the V and J assignments and clone size from that table. Recorded for this sample are 65,000 to 85,000 clones; around nine tenths of them occurred a single time. Of the sample, approximately 2% is held by the ten largest clones. With respect to this clone: Its specific antigen is unknown. No per-base quality is available; no much larger clone lies one base away.

The paper's findings and limits, for the study overall: Selection of PBMC samples for TCRB deep sequencing was based on availability. According to the authors, sample limitations meant that analyses of patient blood samples could not be reproduced. Immune responses induced by the vaccine were seen in around 93% of patients across multiple MHC alleles. No apparent relationship was observed between pseudoprogression and alterations in the top peripheral T cell clonotypes detected by TCRB sequencing.

Per the publication, the time point label means: week 35, safety follow-up. Every vaccine dose consisted of 300 ug of a 20-mer mutant IDH1 peptide in Montanide, administered subcutaneously together with topical imiquimod. Across visits V03 through V10, patients got a total of eight vaccinations, given in weeks 1, 3, 5, 7, 11, 15, 19 and 23. The donors had newly diagnosed IDH1-mutant astrocytomas of WHO grade 3 or 4 that showed loss of nuclear ATRX. The samples were drawn from NOA16, a multicentre, single-arm, open-label phase I trial in Germany that tested a mutant IDH1 peptide vaccine in humans for the first time. The DNeasy Blood and Tissue Kit was used to extract genomic DNA from EDTA blood for TCRB sequencing. The germline V gene supplies CDR1 SGHRS and CDR2 YFSETQ. Counted from cysteine to phenylalanine, this CDR3 has 14 amino acids. Here the CDR3 DNA is all that survives: 42 bases in frame from base 1. The germline ends are 14 bases apart after V is trimmed by 0 bases and J by 7 bases.

This sequence uses TRBV5-1 and TRBJ2-7; no D segment can be confidently identified. The TCR comes from a man aged 30-40 years with glioma. Sequenced here: PBMCs, sampled from a glioma patient whose treatment included an IDH1 peptide vaccine. CDR3 reads: CASSLGFGNQEQYF. The nucleotide sequence reads TGCGCCAGCAGCTTGGGGTTTGGGAACCAAGAGCAGTACTTC.